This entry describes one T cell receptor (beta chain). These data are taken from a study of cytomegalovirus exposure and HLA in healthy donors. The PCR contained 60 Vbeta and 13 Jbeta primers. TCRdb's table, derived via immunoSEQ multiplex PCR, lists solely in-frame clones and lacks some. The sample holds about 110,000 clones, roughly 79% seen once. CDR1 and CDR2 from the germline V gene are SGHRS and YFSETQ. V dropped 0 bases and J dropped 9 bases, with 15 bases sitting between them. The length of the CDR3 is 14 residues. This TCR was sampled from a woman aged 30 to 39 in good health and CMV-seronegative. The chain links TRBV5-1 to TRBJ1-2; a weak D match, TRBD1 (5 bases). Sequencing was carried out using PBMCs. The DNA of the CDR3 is TGCGCCAGCAGCTTGGCCTTGGACAACCATCGCTACACCTTC. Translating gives CASSLALDNHRYTF.